This T cell receptor (beta chain) is drawn from a study of blood T cell repertoires in COVID-19. The overall study: COVID-19 samples collected from the United States, Italy and Spain covered acute and convalescent phases. T cells, B-cell-depleted T cells, or PBMCs provided the cDNA or gDNA that served as material.

Those enrolled in Seattle joined during active infection and were followed longitudinally afterward. Authors' methods: Estimation of nucleated cell counts relied on the amplification of reference gene primers. TCRdb keeps only in-frame clones here, not all; method: immunoSEQ multiplex PCR. That table furnishes V, J and clone size, whereas the DNA furnished D and trimming. Here the sample spans 250,000 to 300,000 clones, 88% being singletons. The V gene lost 8 bases and the J gene lost 4 bases, with 13 bases spanning the gap. The CDR3 loop spans 13 amino acids. CDR1 is MDHEN and CDR2 is SYDVKM in the germline V gene.

V usage is TRBV28 and J usage is TRBJ2-3; TRBD2 might be the D (5 bases). The sequencing input was peripheral blood. This TCR came from a woman aged 30 to 39 with COVID-19, enrolled during active disease. CDR3 loop: CASGLLAADTQYF. Here the CDR3 DNA reads TGTGCCAGCGGACTTCTGGCCGCAGATACGCAGTATTTT.